This T cell receptor beta chain was sequenced in a study of response to subunit inactivated influenza vaccine (dated by TCRdb to the late 2010s). Background for the entire study: Deep quantitative profiling of the T cell receptor repertoire was used in the study to follow responses to a trivalent subunit inactivated influenza vaccine.

Germline trimming: 6 bases from V, 5 bases from J; junction bases outside gene matches: 6. From cysteine to phenylalanine, the CDR3 is 15 amino acids long. The sequence is cut down to CDR3 DNA, 45 bases in frame from base 1. Via the germline V gene, CDR1 is SGHTA and CDR2 FQGTGA. The paper as a whole reports these results and caveats: The authors suggested that each seasonal influenza vaccination may recruit only a limited number of new T cells.

This clonotype was picked up a small number of times. There is no known antigen for this receptor. One base away there is no much larger clone; base qualities are not given. Libraries were prepared through RT-PCR. The instrument given in TCRdb is Illumina HiSeq 2500. TCRdb passed the public sequencing reads through fastp at Q25 and MiXCR, retaining productive beta sequences. Each entry is one CDR3 protein sequence, shown with its most common DNA and genes. The sample contains about 780,000 distinct CDR3 sequences, about 18% of them found a single time. Approximately 11% of the sample comes from the top ten.

This clonotype was sampled from a man aged 50 to 60 who received an inactivated influenza vaccine. Donor details come from another sample of the same person, matched by shared clones. Sequencing used PBMCs from blood, obtained about 5 days after vaccination. The receptor chain draws on TRBV7-3 and TRBJ2-3; TRBD2 aligns with 12 central bases. This receptor carries the CDR3 CASRKTSGSVDTQYF. The DNA is TGTGCCAGCAGGAAGACTAGCGGGAGTGTAGATACGCAGTATTTT. With all but the CDR3 taken from the reference TRBV7-3 and TRBJ2-3 genes, the full variable domain is: GAGVSQTPSNKVTEKGKYVELRCDPISGHTALYWYRQSLGQGPEFLIYFQGTGAADDSGLPNDRFFAVRPEGSVSTLKIQRTERGDSAVYLCASRKTSGSVDTQYFGPGTRLTVL.